This is a list of T cell receptor beta chains from one sample in a study of PD-1 blockade in classical Hodgkin lymphoma. The method was immunoSEQ multiplex PCR; TCRdb's version includes in-frame clones alone and lacks a portion of them. The sample has fewer than 100,000 clones; about nine tenths are singletons. Sequencing used peripheral blood mononuclear cells (PBMCs), obtained at baseline. The receptors shown here come from a human donor with classical Hodgkin lymphoma. CDR3s include the opening cysteine and the closing phenylalanine or tryptophan. A D gene is named only where the DNA matches it firmly. Size tells how often a clone was seen (once, few, many) or the class of an expanded clone, and some rows leave it out.

CDR3: CASSDYGAEPQHF
DNA: TGCGCCAGCAGTGACTATGGGGCAGAGCCCCAGCATTTT
V: TRBV10-2
size: -
J: TRBJ1-5
D: -

CDR3: CASSIFEAFF
DNA: TGTGCCAGTAGTATCTTTGAAGCTTTCTTT
V: TRBV19
size: -
J: TRBJ1-1
D: -

CDR3: CASSTTIAGGPPQYF
DNA: TGTGCCAGTAGTACGACTATAGCGGGAGGGCCACCGCAGTATTTT
V: TRBV19
size: few
J: TRBJ2-3
D: TRBD2

CDR3: CASSYSQQGTYGYTF
DNA: TGTGCCAGCAGTTACTCGCAGCAGGGGACCTATGGCTACACCTTC
V: TRBV6-5
size: -
J: TRBJ1-2
D: -

CDR3: CASPSRDSFGGYSNQPQHF
DNA: TGTGCCAGCCCGTCCCGGGACAGTTTCGGGGGATATAGCAATCAGCCCCAGCATTTT
V: TRBV19
size: -
J: TRBJ1-5
D: TRBD1

CDR3: CATSRERDMNTEAFF
DNA: TGTGCCACCAGCAGAGAGAGGGACATGAACACTGAAGCTTTCTTT
V: TRBV15
size: -
J: TRBJ1-1
D: -

CDR3: CAWSPWGTGYTDTQYF
DNA: TGTGCCTGGAGTCCATGGGGGACAGGCTACACAGATACGCAGTATTTT
V: TRBV30
size: -
J: TRBJ2-3
D: TRBD1

CDR3: CASIGREQFF
DNA: TGTGCCAGCATCGGGCGGGAGCAGTTCTTC
V: TRBV7-8
size: -
J: TRBJ2-1
D: -

CDR3: CASSSLAGYYEQYF
DNA: TGTGCCAGCAGTTCCCTAGCGGGATACTACGAGCAGTACTTC
V: TRBV27
size: -
J: TRBJ2-7
D: TRBD2

CDR3: CASSLMGPDSGNTIYF
DNA: TGTGCCAGCAGCTTAATGGGGCCCGACTCTGGAAACACCATATATTTT
V: TRBV7-6
size: -
J: TRBJ1-3
D: -

CDR3: CASSPDSIDHGYTF
DNA: TGTGCCAGCAGCCCGGACTCCATAGATCACGGCTACACCTTC
V: TRBV7-9
size: -
J: TRBJ1-2
D: -

CDR3: CASSHEDRNYGYTF
DNA: TGCGCCAGCAGCCATGAGGACAGGAACTATGGCTACACCTTC
V: TRBV4-3
size: -
J: TRBJ1-2
D: TRBD1

CDR3: CASSYPLSGRIDEQYF
DNA: TGTGCCAGCAGTTATCCCCTAAGCGGGAGAATCGACGAGCAGTACTTC
V: TRBV6-7
size: -
J: TRBJ2-7
D: TRBD2

CDR3: CASSPESLSSYNEQFF
DNA: TGTGCCAGCTCACCAGAGAGTCTCAGCTCCTACAATGAGCAGTTCTTC
V: TRBV18
size: once
J: TRBJ2-1
D: -

CDR3: CASSFSGLAGVWQFF
DNA: TGTGCCAGCAGTTTTTCGGGACTAGCGGGAGTCTGGCAGTTCTTC
V: TRBV27
size: -
J: TRBJ2-1
D: TRBD2

CDR3: CATSRDLFSGTAYEQYF
DNA: TGTGCCACCAGCAGAGATCTCTTCTCAGGGACCGCCTACGAGCAGTACTTC
V: TRBV15
size: -
J: TRBJ2-7
D: -

CDR3: CASSLAAEANTGELFF
DNA: TGTGCCAGCAGCTTGGCTGCGGAGGCGAACACCGGGGAGCTGTTTTTT
V: TRBV5-5
size: -
J: TRBJ2-2
D: -

CDR3: CASSQEGLAFF
DNA: TGCGCCAGCAGCCAAGAAGGGTTAGCTTTCTTT
V: TRBV4-3
size: -
J: TRBJ1-1
D: -

CDR3: CASSLGGLDPQHF
DNA: TGTGCCAGCAGCTTGGGGGGACTTGACCCCCAGCATTTT
V: TRBV7-9
size: -
J: TRBJ1-5
D: -

CDR3: CASSFQGSNQPQHF
DNA: TGTGCCAGCAGCTTCCAGGGTAGCAATCAGCCCCAGCATTTT
V: TRBV6-5
size: -
J: TRBJ1-5
D: -

CDR3: CASLLQETQYF
DNA: TGTGCCAGCCTACTACAAGAGACCCAGTACTTC
V: TRBV7-2
size: -
J: TRBJ2-5
D: -

CDR3: CASSPPWGNVDYGYTF
DNA: TGTGCCAGCTCACCCCCTTGGGGGAATGTCGACTATGGCTACACCTTC
V: TRBV18
size: -
J: TRBJ1-2
D: -

CDR3: CASSQVSAEELFF
DNA: TGTGCCAGCAGCCAAGTAAGCGCGGAGGAGCTGTTTTTT
V: TRBV4-2
size: -
J: TRBJ2-2
D: -

CDR3: CASSEVAGARTDTQYF
DNA: TGTGCCAGCAGTGAAGTGGCGGGAGCACGCACAGATACGCAGTATTTT
V: TRBV6-1
size: -
J: TRBJ2-3
D: TRBD2

CDR3: CASSQGGGGYSSYEQYF
DNA: TGTGCCAGCAGCCAAGGTGGAGGAGGGTACTCATCCTACGAGCAGTACTTC
V: TRBV4-2
size: -
J: TRBJ2-7
D: -

CDR3: CASSLLDRAGANVLTF
DNA: TGTGCCAGCAGCTTACTCGACAGGGCCGGGGCCAACGTCCTGACTTTC
V: TRBV11-2
size: -
J: TRBJ2-6
D: TRBD1

CDR3: CASSSLGLAEFSQETQYF
DNA: TGTGCCAGCAGCTCCCTGGGACTAGCGGAGTTTTCTCAAGAGACCCAGTACTTC
V: TRBV13
size: -
J: TRBJ2-5
D: TRBD2

CDR3: CASRAFTGANQPQHF
DNA: TGTGCCAGTAGGGCCTTTACAGGGGCCAATCAGCCCCAGCATTTT
V: TRBV19
size: -
J: TRBJ1-5
D: TRBD1

CDR3: CASSPSDIAEAFF
DNA: TGTGCCAGCAGTCCATCAGACATAGCTGAAGCTTTCTTT
V: TRBV6-6
size: -
J: TRBJ1-1
D: -

CDR3: CASSPNKRQNMNTEAFF
DNA: TGTGCCAGTAGTCCCAATAAGCGACAGAACATGAACACTGAAGCTTTCTTT
V: TRBV19
size: once
J: TRBJ1-1
D: -

CDR3: CASSFPRGGLNNEQFF
DNA: TGTGCCAGCAGCTTCCCCCGGGGGGGGTTAAACAATGAGCAGTTCTTC
V: TRBV7-9
size: -
J: TRBJ2-1
D: TRBD2

CDR3: CASSQFAQRSNNEQFF
DNA: TGCGCCAGCAGTCAATTCGCACAGAGGTCAAACAATGAGCAGTTCTTC
V: TRBV23-1
size: -
J: TRBJ2-1
D: -

CDR3: CASSLGETSGTYEQYF
DNA: TGTGCCAGCAGCTTAGGAGAGACTAGCGGAACATACGAGCAGTACTTC
V: TRBV7-9
size: -
J: TRBJ2-7
D: TRBD2

CDR3: CASSLRQGAGNTGELFF
DNA: TGTGCCAGCAGCTTAAGACAGGGGGCGGGGAACACCGGGGAGCTGTTTTTT
V: TRBV7-9
size: once
J: TRBJ2-2
D: TRBD1

CDR3: CASSRRGTNQETQYF
DNA: TGTGCCAGCAGCCGCAGGGGGACTAACCAAGAGACCCAGTACTTC
V: TRBV14
size: -
J: TRBJ2-5
D: -

CDR3: CASSYTWGRGAFF
DNA: TGTGCCAGCAGTTATACCTGGGGGCGAGGAGCTTTCTTT
V: TRBV6-5
size: -
J: TRBJ1-1
D: -

CDR3: CASRSGQSYEQYF
DNA: TGTGCCAGCAGGTCCGGACAGTCCTACGAGCAGTACTTC
V: TRBV5-4
size: -
J: TRBJ2-7
D: -

CDR3: CASRLAGGPTNEQYF
DNA: TGTGCCAGCCGACTAGCGGGAGGCCCTACTAATGAGCAGTACTTC
V: TRBV2
size: -
J: TRBJ2-7
D: TRBD2

CDR3: CASSLDNRGGSGNTIYF
DNA: TGTGCCAGCAGCCTCGACAACAGGGGTGGGTCTGGAAACACCATATATTTT
V: TRBV11-2
size: -
J: TRBJ1-3
D: TRBD1

CDR3: CASSLDPSLTYEQYF
DNA: TGTGCCAGCAGCTTAGATCCGTCCTTAACCTACGAGCAGTACTTC
V: TRBV7-9
size: -
J: TRBJ2-7
D: -

CDR3: CASSLAGDFGLFF
DNA: TGTGCCAGCAGCTTAGCGGGAGATTTTGGGTTGTTCTTC
V: TRBV11-2
size: -
J: TRBJ2-1
D: -

CDR3: CAWSPKTEKLFF
DNA: TGTGCCTGGAGTCCCAAGACTGAAAAACTGTTTTTT
V: TRBV30
size: -
J: TRBJ1-4
D: -

CDR3: CASSLWKDRVGNTIYF
DNA: TGTGCCAGCAGCTTGTGGAAGGACAGGGTCGGAAACACCATATATTTT
V: TRBV5-6
size: few
J: TRBJ1-3
D: TRBD1

CDR3: CASRSRGGSQETQYF
DNA: TGCGCCAGCAGATCCCGGGGCGGTAGCCAAGAGACCCAGTACTTC
V: TRBV5-1
size: -
J: TRBJ2-5
D: -

CDR3: CASWDRGHSDTQYF
DNA: TGTGCCAGCTGGGACAGGGGGCATTCGGATACGCAGTATTTT
V: TRBV6-6
size: -
J: TRBJ2-3
D: TRBD1

CDR3: CASSDIGGAPQYF
DNA: TGCGCCAGCAGTGACATCGGTGGGGCCCCCCAGTACTTC
V: TRBV10-1
size: once
J: TRBJ2-5
D: -

CDR3: CASSYSNGGPTEAFF
DNA: TGTGCCAGCAGTTACTCGAATGGGGGGCCCACTGAAGCTTTCTTT
V: TRBV6-5
size: -
J: TRBJ1-1
D: -

CDR3: CASKTRTNTEAFF
DNA: TGTGCCAGCAAGACCAGAACGAACACTGAAGCTTTCTTT
V: TRBV14
size: few
J: TRBJ1-1
D: -

CDR3: CASSQAAGLGYTF
DNA: TGCGCCAGCAGCCAAGCGGCAGGTCTTGGCTACACCTTC
V: TRBV4-1
size: -
J: TRBJ1-2
D: -

CDR3: CASSLAGAGGNTIYF
DNA: TGTGCCAGCAGTTTGGCGGGGGCAGGTGGAAACACCATATATTTT
V: TRBV11-2
size: few
J: TRBJ1-3
D: -

CDR3: CASSQETRQFYGYTF
DNA: TGTGCCAGCAGCCAAGAAACGCGACAGTTCTATGGCTACACCTTC
V: TRBV4-2
size: -
J: TRBJ1-2
D: -

CDR3: CASSVDEGSGSRNEQYF
DNA: TGTGCCAGCAGCGTAGATGAGGGTAGCGGGAGTAGGAACGAGCAGTACTTC
V: TRBV9
size: -
J: TRBJ2-7
D: TRBD2

CDR3: CASRRTSSGNTIYF
DNA: TGCGCCAGCAGGCGCACCAGCTCTGGAAACACCATATATTTT
V: TRBV5-1
size: -
J: TRBJ1-3
D: -

CDR3: CASCLGPSGSYNEQFF
DNA: TGTGCCAGCTGCTTGGGACCGAGCGGCTCCTACAATGAGCAGTTCTTC
V: TRBV5-6
size: -
J: TRBJ2-1
D: -

CDR3: CASSSGDRNYEQYF
DNA: TGCGCCAGCAGTAGTGGGGACAGGAACTACGAGCAGTACTTC
V: TRBV10-2
size: -
J: TRBJ2-7
D: TRBD1

CDR3: CAISEGMGSNYGYTF
DNA: TGTGCCATCAGTGAGGGTATGGGTTCTAACTATGGCTACACCTTC
V: TRBV10-3
size: -
J: TRBJ1-2
D: -

CDR3: CAGGDYEQYF
DNA: TGTGCCGGAGGGGACTACGAGCAGTACTTC
V: TRBV28
size: -
J: TRBJ2-7
D: -